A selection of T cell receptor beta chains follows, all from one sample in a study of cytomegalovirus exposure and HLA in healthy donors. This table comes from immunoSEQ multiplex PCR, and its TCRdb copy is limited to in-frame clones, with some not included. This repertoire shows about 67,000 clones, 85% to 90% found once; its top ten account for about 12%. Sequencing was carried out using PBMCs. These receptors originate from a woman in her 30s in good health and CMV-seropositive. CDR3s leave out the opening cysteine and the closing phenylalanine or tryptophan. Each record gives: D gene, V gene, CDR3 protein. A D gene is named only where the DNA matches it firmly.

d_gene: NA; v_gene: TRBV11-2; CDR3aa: ASSSPHPYDTQY
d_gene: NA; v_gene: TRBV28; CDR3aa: ASSFGGPLYEQY
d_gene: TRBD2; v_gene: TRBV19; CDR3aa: ASSLGLAGGPSNEQF
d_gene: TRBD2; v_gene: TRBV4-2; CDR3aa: ATGEGLSGETQY
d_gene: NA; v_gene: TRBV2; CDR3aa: ASSVQGPYEQY
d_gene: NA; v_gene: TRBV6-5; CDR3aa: ASSLNRNQPQH
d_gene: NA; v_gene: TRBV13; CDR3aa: ASSENLLEQF
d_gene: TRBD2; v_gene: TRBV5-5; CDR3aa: ASSILGTSGTYEQY
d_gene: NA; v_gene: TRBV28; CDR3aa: ASSLGLAAEQY
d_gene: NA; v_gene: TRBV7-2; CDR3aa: ASSLDRESAGYT
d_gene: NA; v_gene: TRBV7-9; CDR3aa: ASSLVGSSGNTIY
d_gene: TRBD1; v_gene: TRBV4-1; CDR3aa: ASSQVTGAIEAF
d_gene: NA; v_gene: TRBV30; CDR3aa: AWITTGVPAGELF
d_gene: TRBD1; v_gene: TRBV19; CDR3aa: ASSIGWGTGLTDTQY
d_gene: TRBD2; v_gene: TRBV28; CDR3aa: ASSLLTSGTDTQY
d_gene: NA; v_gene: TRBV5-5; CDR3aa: ASRQGSGSNQPQH
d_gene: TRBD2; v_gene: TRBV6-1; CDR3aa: ANRGGSGYNEQF
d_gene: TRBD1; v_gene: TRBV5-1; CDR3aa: ASSLDTGGTGELF
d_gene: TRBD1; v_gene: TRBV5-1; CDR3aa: ASSPGQGNTEAF
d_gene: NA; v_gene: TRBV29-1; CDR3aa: SARREPYMNTEAF
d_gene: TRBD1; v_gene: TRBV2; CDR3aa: ASSERTGQETQY
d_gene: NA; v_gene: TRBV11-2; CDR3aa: ASSLSGGSPLH
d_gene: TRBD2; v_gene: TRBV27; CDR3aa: ASSLLSGRAAPEQF
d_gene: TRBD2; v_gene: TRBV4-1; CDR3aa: ASSHSLGTSGKGEQY
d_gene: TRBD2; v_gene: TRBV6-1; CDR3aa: ASSESLASYNEQF
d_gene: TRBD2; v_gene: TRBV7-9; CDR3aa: ASSPRGGQSNEQF
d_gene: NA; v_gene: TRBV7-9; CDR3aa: ASSPDILRSEQY
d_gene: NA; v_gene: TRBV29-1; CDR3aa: SLIRGAQETQY
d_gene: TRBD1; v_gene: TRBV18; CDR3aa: ASSPGTVRSVYGYT
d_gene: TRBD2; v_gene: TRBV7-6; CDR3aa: ASSLAASGHEQY
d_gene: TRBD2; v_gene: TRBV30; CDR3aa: AWTRGLAGPLAKNIQY
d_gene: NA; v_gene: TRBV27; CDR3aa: ASSLFRAKQPQH
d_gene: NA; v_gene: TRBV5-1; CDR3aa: ASSLAGLFLTDTQY
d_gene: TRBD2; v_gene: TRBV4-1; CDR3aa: ASSQIWGGSSYEQY
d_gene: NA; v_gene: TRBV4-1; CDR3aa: ASSHPTGGAYEQY
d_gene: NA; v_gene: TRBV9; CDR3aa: ASSVGGVASGNTIY